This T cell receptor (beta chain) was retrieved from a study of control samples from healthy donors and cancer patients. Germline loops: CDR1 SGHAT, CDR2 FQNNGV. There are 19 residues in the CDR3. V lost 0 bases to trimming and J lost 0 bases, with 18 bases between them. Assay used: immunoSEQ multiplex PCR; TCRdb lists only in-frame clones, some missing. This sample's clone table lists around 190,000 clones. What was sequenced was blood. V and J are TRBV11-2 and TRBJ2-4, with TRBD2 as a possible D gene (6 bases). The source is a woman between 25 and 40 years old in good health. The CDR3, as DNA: TGTGCCAGCAGCTTAGATAGACTAGTGGCAGGCCTAGCCAAAAACATTCAGTACTTC. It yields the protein CASSLDRLVAGLAKNIQYF. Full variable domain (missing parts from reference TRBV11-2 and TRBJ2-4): EAGVAQSPRYKIIEKRQSVAFWCNPISGHATLYWYQQILGQGPKLLIQFQNNGVVDDSQLPKDRFSAERLKGVDSTLKIQPAKLEDSAVYLCASSLDRLVAGLAKNIQYFGAGTRLSVL.